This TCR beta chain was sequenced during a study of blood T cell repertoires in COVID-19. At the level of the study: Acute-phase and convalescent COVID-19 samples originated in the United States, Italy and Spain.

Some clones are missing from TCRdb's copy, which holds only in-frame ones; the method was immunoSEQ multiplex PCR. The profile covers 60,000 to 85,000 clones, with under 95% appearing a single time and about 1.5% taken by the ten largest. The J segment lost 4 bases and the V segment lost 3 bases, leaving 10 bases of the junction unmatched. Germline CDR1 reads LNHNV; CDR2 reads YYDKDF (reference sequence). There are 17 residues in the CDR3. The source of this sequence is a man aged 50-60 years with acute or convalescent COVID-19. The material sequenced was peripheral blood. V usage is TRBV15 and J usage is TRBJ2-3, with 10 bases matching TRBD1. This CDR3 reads CATSSEPGQGISDTQYF. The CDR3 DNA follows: TGTGCCACCAGCAGCGAGCCGGGACAGGGGATATCAGATACGCAGTATTTT.